This note documents a single TCR beta chain sequence. The entry originates in a study of blood T cell repertoires in COVID-19. In germline, CDR1 is MGHRA, CDR2 YSYEKL. V lost 0 bases and J lost 6, with 18 bases in between. The CDR3 runs to 17 residues. In the study's own analysis: Amplification from reference gene primers served as the basis for estimated nucleated cell counts. The method was immunoSEQ multiplex PCR; TCRdb's version includes in-frame clones alone and lacks a portion of them. Clone size and V and J calls were adopted from that table, with D and trimming inferred from the DNA. This sample carries 70,000 to 75,000 clones, 90% of them seen once, and the ten largest clones take 5.1%.

Sequenced: peripheral blood. The origin of this receptor is a woman under 30 with acute or convalescent COVID-19. V usage is TRBV4-1 and J usage is TRBJ1-5; D is unresolved. For the CDR3, the DNA is TGCGCCAGCAGCCAAGATCTAGAAGGTCGAAGTACTCAGCCCCAGCATTTT. Its protein is CASSQDLEGRSTQPQHF.